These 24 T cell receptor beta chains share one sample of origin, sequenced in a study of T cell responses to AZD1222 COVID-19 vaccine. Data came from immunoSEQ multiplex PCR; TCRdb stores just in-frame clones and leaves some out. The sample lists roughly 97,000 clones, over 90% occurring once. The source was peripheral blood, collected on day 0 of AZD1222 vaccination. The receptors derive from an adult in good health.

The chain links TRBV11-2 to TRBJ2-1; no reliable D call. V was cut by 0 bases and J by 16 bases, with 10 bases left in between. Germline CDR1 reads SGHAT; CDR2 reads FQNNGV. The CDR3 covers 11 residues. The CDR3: CASSLDSRRFF. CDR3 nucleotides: TGTGCCAGCAGCTTAGATTCGCGTCGCTTCTTC.

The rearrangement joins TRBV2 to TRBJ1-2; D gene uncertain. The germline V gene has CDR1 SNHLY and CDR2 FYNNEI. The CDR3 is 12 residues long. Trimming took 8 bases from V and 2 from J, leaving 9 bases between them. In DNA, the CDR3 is TGTGCCAGCCAAGACACGAACTATGGCTACACCTTC. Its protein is CASQDTNYGYTF.

CDR3 nucleotide sequence: TGTGCCAGCAGCTTTACGTCTAGGTGGAACACCGGGGAGCTGTTTTTT. Its protein product is CASSFTSRWNTGELFF. The rearrangement links TRBV5-4 to TRBJ2-2; D is unclear. The V gene's germline CDR1 is SGHNT and CDR2 YYREEE (reference sequence). The CDR3 runs to 16 residues. V was cut by 2 bases and J by 1 base, with 12 bases left in between.

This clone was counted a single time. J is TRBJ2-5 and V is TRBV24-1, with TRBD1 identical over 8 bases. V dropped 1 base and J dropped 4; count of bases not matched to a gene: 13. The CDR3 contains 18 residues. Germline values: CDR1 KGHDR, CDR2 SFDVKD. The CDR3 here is CATSDFAGAEGQGETQYF. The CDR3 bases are TGTGCCACCAGTGATTTCGCCGGGGCCGAAGGACAGGGAGAGACCCAGTACTTC.

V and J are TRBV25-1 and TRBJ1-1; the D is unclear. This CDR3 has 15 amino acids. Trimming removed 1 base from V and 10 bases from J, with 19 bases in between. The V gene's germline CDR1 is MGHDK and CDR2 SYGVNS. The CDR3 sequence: CASSESGRRPFGAFF. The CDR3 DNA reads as TGTGCCAGCAGTGAATCCGGGAGGCGGCCGTTTGGAGCTTTCTTT. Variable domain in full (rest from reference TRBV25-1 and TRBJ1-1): EADIYQTPRYLVIGTGKKITLECSQTMGHDKMYWYQQDPGMELHLIHYSYGVNSTEKGDLSSESTVSRIRTEHFPLTLESARPSHTSQYLCASSESGRRPFGAFFGQGTRLTVV.

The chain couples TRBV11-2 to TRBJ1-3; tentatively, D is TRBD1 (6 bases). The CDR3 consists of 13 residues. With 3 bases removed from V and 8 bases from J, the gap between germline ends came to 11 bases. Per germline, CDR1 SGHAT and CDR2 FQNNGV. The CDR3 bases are TGTGCCAGCAGCTTCGGGGGCTCGGACACCATATATTTT. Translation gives CASSFGGSDTIYF. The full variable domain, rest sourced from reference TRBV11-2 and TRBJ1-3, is EAGVAQSPRYKIIEKRQSVAFWCNPISGHATLYWYQQILGQGPKLLIQFQNNGVVDDSQLPKDRFSAERLKGVDSTLKIQPAKLEDSAVYLCASSFGGSDTIYFGEGSWLTVV.

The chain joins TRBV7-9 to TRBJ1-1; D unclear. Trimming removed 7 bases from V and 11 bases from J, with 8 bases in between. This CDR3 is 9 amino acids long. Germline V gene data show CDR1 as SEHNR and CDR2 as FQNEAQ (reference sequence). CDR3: CASTFGAFF. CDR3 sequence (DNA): TGTGCCAGCACCTTTGGGGCTTTCTTT.

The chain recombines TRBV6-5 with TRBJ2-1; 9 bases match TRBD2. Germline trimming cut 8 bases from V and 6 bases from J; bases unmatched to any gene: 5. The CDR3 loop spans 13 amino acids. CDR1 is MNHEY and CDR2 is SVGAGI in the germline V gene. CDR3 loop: CASGAGGLNEQFF. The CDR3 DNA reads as TGTGCCAGCGGAGCGGGAGGCCTCAATGAGCAGTTCTTC.

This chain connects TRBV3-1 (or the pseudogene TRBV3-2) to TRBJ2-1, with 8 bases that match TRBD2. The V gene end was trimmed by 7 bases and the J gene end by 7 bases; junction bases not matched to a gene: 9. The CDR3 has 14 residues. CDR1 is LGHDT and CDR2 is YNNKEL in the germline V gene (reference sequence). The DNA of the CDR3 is TGTGCCAGCACACCTGGGACTAGTAGGAATGAGCAGTTCTTC. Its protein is CASTPGTSRNEQFF.

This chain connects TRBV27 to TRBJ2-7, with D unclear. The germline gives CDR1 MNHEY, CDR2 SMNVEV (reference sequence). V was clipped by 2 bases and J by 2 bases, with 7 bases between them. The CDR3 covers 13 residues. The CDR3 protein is CASSLVGTYEQYF. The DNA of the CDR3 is TGTGCCAGCAGTTTAGTGGGAACCTACGAGCAGTACTTC.

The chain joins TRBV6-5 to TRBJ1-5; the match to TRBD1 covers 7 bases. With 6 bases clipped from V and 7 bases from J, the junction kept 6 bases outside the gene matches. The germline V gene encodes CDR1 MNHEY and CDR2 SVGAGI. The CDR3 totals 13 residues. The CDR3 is CASRDTGVQPQHF. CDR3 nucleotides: TGTGCCAGCAGGGACACAGGGGTCCAGCCCCAGCATTTT.

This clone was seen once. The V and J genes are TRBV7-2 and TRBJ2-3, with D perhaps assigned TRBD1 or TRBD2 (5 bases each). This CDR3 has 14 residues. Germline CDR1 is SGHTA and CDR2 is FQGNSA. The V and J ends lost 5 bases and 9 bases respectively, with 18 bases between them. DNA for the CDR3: TGTGCCAGCAGCCTACTAGGGGTGCAGCGAACGCAGTATTTT. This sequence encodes CASSLLGVQRTQYF.

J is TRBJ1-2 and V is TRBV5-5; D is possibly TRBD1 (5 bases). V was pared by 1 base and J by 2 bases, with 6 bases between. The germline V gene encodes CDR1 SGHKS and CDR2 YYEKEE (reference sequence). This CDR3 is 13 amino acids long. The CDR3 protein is CASSLQGNYGYTF. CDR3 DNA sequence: TGTGCCAGCAGCTTGCAGGGAAACTATGGCTACACCTTC.

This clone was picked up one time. The CDR3: CASSDGQFYGYTF. The CDR3 nucleotides read TGTGCCAGCAGTGACGGACAGTTCTATGGCTACACCTTC. This chain connects TRBV6-1 to TRBJ1-2; maybe TRBD1 (6 bases). Trimming cost V 3 bases and J 4 bases, with 9 bases left between them. CDR3 length: 13 amino acids. From germline, CDR1 is MNHNS and CDR2 SASEGT.

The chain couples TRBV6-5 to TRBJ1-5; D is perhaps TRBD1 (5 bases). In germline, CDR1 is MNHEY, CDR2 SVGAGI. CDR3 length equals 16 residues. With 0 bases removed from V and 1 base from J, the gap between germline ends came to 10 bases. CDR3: CASSYSGQLSNQPQHF. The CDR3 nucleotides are TGTGCCAGCAGTTACTCGGGGCAGTTAAGCAATCAGCCCCAGCATTTT.

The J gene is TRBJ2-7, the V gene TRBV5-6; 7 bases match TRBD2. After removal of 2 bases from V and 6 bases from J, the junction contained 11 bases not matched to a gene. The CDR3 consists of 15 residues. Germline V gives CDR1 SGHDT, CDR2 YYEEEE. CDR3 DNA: TGTGCCAGCAGCTTAGCAGGGAGGGAGGAGCTCGAGCAGTACTTC. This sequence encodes CASSLAGREELEQYF.

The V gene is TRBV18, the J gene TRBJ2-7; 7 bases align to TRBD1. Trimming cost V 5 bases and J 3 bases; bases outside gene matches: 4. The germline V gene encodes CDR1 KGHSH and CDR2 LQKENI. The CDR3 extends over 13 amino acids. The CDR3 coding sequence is TGTGCCAGCTCAGACAGGGCCTACTACGAGCAGTACTTC. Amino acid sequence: CASSDRAYYEQYF.

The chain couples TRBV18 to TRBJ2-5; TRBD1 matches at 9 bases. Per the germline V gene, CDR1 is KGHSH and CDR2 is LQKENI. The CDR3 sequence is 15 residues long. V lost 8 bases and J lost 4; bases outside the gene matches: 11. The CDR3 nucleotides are TGTGCCAGCGGGGGACAGGGACTAATAGGAGAGACCCAGTACTTC. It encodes CASGGQGLIGETQYF.

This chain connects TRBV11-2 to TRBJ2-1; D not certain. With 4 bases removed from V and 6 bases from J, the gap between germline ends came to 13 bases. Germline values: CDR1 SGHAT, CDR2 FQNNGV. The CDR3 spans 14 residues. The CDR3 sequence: CASSSPYSSNEQFF. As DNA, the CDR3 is TGTGCCAGCAGCTCCCCTTACTCTAGCAATGAGCAGTTCTTC.

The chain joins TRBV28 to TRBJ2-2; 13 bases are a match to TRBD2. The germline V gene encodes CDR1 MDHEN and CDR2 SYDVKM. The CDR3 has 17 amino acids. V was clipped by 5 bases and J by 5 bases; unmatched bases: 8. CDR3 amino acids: CASSATSGRARTGELFF. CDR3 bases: TGTGCCAGCAGTGCTACTAGCGGGAGGGCCCGAACCGGGGAGCTGTTTTTT.

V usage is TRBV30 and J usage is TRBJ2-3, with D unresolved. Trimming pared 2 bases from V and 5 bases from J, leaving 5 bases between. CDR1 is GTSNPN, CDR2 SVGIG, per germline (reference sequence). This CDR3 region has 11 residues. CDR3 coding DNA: TGTGCCTGGAGTAGCCGAGATACGCAGTATTTT. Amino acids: CAWSSRDTQYF.

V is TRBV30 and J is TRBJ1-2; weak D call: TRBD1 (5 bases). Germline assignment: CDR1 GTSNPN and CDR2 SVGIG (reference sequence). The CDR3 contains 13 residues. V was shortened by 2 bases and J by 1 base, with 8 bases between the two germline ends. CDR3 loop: CAWSRDSNYGYTF. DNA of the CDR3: TGTGCCTGGAGTAGAGACAGTAACTATGGCTACACCTTC.

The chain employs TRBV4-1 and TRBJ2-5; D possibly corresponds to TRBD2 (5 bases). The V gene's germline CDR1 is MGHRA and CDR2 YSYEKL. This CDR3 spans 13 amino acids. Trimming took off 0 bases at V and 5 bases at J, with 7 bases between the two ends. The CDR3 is CASSQDERETQYF. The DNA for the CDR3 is TGCGCCAGCAGCCAAGATGAGCGGGAGACCCAGTACTTC.

CDR3 sequence: CASSVEAGTGDNNYGYTF. DNA of the CDR3: TGTGCCAGCAGCGTAGAGGCGGGGACAGGGGATAATAACTATGGCTACACCTTC. The chain joins TRBV9 to TRBJ1-2, with TRBD1 matching over 10 bases. The V gene's germline CDR1 is SGDLS and CDR2 YYNGEE. V was clipped by 0 bases and J by 1 base; unmatched bases: 9. The CDR3 is 18 amino acids.